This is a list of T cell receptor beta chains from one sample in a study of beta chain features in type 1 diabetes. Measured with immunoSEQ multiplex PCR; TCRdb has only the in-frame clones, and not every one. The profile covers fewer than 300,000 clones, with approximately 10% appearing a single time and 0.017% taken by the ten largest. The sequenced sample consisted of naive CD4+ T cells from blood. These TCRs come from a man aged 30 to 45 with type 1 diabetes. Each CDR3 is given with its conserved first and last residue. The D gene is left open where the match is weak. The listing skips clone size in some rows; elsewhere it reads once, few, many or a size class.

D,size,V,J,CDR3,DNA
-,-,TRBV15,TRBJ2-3,CATSRDLPGNTDTQYF,TGTGCCACCAGCAGAGATCTCCCAGGGAACACAGATACGCAGTATTTT
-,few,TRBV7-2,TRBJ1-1,CASSGQPNTEAFF,TGTGCCAGCAGTGGACAGCCGAACACTGAAGCTTTCTTT
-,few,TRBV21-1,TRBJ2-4,CASRNVRGAKNIQYF,TGTGCCAGCAGGAACGTTAGGGGAGCCAAAAACATTCAGTACTTC
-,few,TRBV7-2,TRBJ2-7,CASSHTIGDYEQYF,TGTGCCAGCAGCCATACCATAGGAGACTACGAGCAGTACTTC
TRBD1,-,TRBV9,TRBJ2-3,CASSLGQGTDTQYF,TGTGCCAGCAGCCTCGGACAGGGCACAGATACGCAGTATTTT
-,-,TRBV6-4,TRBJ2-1,CAFEADEQFF,TGTGCCTTTGAAGCCGATGAGCAGTTCTTC
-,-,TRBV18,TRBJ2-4,CASSPRAANIQYF,TGTGCCAGCTCCCCCCGAGCGGCAAACATTCAGTACTTC
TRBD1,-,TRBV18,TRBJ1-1,CASSPRQGTEAFF,TGTGCCAGCTCACCTAGACAGGGGACTGAAGCTTTCTTT
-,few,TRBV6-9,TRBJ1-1,CASSSPFRGNTEAFF,TGTGCCAGCAGTTCCCCATTCAGGGGGAACACTGAAGCTTTCTTT
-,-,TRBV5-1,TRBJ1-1,CASSPGGGTGTEAFF,TGCGCCAGCAGCCCGGGGGGGGGCACAGGCACTGAAGCTTTCTTT
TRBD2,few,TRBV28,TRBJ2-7,CASRPGTSGYEQYF,TGTGCCAGCAGGCCCGGGACTAGCGGCTACGAGCAGTACTTC
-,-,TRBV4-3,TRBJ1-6,CASSQDGDSPLHF,TGCGCCAGCAGCCAAGACGGGGATTCACCCCTCCACTTT
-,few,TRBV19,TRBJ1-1,CASRNRALNTEAFF,TGTGCCAGTAGAAACAGGGCTCTGAACACTGAAGCTTTCTTT
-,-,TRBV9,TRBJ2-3,CASSSSQGSITQYF,TGTGCCAGCAGCTCGTCGCAGGGCTCAATTACGCAGTATTTT
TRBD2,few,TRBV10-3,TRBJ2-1,CAISVGLAGYNEQFF,TGTGCCATCAGTGTAGGACTAGCGGGTTACAATGAGCAGTTCTTC
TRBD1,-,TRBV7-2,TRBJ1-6,CASSSDRGPGSPLHF,TGTGCCAGCAGCTCGGACAGGGGTCCGGGTTCACCCCTCCACTTT
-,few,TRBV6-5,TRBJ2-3,CASSLETDTQYF,TGTGCCAGCAGTTTAGAAACAGATACGCAGTATTTT
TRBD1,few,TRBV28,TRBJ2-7,CASGLGTGPYEQYF,TGTGCCAGCGGTCTCGGGACAGGTCCCTACGAGCAGTACTTC
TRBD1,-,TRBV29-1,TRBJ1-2,CSVVGGDLNYGYTF,TGCAGCGTTGTAGGGGGCGATCTCAACTATGGCTACACCTTC
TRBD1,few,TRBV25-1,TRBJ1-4,CASSDTRGRNEKLFF,TGTGCCAGCAGTGATACCAGGGGGCGGAATGAAAAACTGTTTTTT
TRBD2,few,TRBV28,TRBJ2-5,CASSPAASGQETQYF,TGTGCCAGCAGCCCCGCCGCTAGCGGACAAGAGACCCAGTACTTC
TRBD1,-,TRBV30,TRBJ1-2,CAWSFLGQGGNGYTF,TGTGCCTGGAGTTTCCTAGGACAGGGGGGCAATGGCTACACCTTC
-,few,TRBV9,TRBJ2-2,CASSVEGGSGELFF,TGTGCCAGCAGCGTGGAGGGCGGTTCCGGGGAGCTGTTTTTT
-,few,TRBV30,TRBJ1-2,CAWSTSPSYGYTF,TGTGCCTGGAGTACAAGTCCCTCCTATGGCTACACCTTC
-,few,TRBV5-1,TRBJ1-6,CASSLEGASYNSPLHF,TGCGCCAGCAGCTTGGAAGGGGCATCCTATAATTCACCCCTCCACTTT